These 2 T cell receptor beta chains originate from one sample sequenced in a study of blood T cell repertoires in COVID-19. The repertoire was sequenced with immunoSEQ multiplex PCR; TCRdb's copy has only in-frame clones and lacks some. The sample includes around 94,000 clones, about 78% of them seen just once. Sequencing input: peripheral blood. The receptors were gathered from a man aged 55 to 70 with active or convalescent COVID-19.

V usage is TRBV10-1 and J usage is TRBJ2-3; 12 positions agree with TRBD2. This CDR3 comprises 18 residues. Germline CDR1 and CDR2: WNHNN and SYGVQD (reference sequence). The V gene end was trimmed by 8 bases and the J gene end by 5 bases; junction bases not matched to a gene: 17. The CDR3, as DNA: TGCGCCAGCCCAGGGGCGGCTAGCGGGAGGGCTTGTATAGATACGCAGTATTTT. It codes for CASPGAASGRACIDTQYF.

The rearrangement links TRBV5-8 to TRBJ1-5, with TRBD1 as a possible D gene (5 bases). The CDR3 length is 16 residues. CDR1 and CDR2 from the germline V gene are SGHTS and YDEGEE. V was pared by 3 bases and J by 2 bases, with 15 bases between. Here the CDR3 reads CASSWSGTGGNQPQHF. DNA of the CDR3: TGTGCCAGCAGCTGGTCCGGGACTGGGGGCAATCAGCCCCAGCATTTT.